Given below is one TCR beta chain in context. Template for every sorted-subset replicate PCR totaled 150 to 250 ng DNA, 25,000 to 30,000 T cell genomes. The method was immunoSEQ multiplex PCR; TCRdb's version includes in-frame clones alone and lacks a portion of them. The table shows about 2 million clones, with approximately 95% occurring only once. CDR3 length: 16 residues. J gave up 9 bases and V 5 bases, and 14 bases lay outside the gene matches. Per germline, CDR1 SGHRS and CDR2 YFSETQ. This entry is derived from a study of shared clonotypes between healthy human individuals. About the research overall: The cohort comprised a couple of women and a few men. Their ages spanned 18 to 49 years. Three plates each covered CD4 naive and memory; CD8 naive two, CD8 memory one.

V is TRBV5-1 and J is TRBJ2-5; 12 nucleotides line up with TRBD2. This receptor was identified in a man younger than 30 in good health. Sequencing was done on a sample of naive CD4+ T cells sorted from blood. This sample's subset: CD45RA+ positively selected. Written as DNA, the CDR3 is TGCGCCAGCAGTGCGACTAGCGGGGGACTTCAGGGAGCCCAGTACTTC. Its protein product is CASSATSGGLQGAQYF.